Below, 29 T cell receptor beta chains from the same sample are listed, as sequenced in a study of control samples from healthy donors and cancer patients. The repertoire was sequenced with immunoSEQ multiplex PCR; TCRdb's copy has only in-frame clones and lacks some. The profile shows roughly 190,000 clones, around 93% of them singletons. Sequenced sample: blood. These receptor sequences come from a man aged 30 to 45 in good health.

In regard to this clone: This CDR3 is also generated by other DNA sequences in the sample. The chain links TRBV20-1 to TRBJ1-1; D not resolved. The CDR3 spans 11 residues. With 1 base removed from V and 2 bases from J, the gap between germline ends came to 2 bases. CDR1 is DFQATT, CDR2 SNEGSKA, per germline (reference sequence). For the CDR3, the DNA is TGCAGTGCTAGAGTAAACACTGAAGCTTTCTTT. This translates into CSARVNTEAFF.

V gene TRBV7-3 combines with J gene TRBJ2-3, with D possibly TRBD2 on 6 matching bases. Trimming cost V 2 bases and J 0 bases, with 6 bases left between them. The CDR3 extends over 14 amino acids. Germline V CDR1 and CDR2: SGHTA, FQGTGA. CDR3 sequence: CASSLGTSTDTQYF. The CDR3 bases are TGTGCCAGCAGCTTAGGGACTAGCACAGATACGCAGTATTTT.

J is TRBJ1-6 and V is TRBV19; no reliable D call. The CDR3 totals 13 residues. Per germline, CDR1 LNHDA and CDR2 SQIVND (reference sequence). V lost 6 bases to trimming and J lost 10 bases, with 13 bases between them. The CDR3 DNA follows: TGTGCCAGTAGAGGTTTGGTAACCTCACCCCTCCACTTT. Amino acid sequence: CASRGLVTSPLHF.

The chain carries TRBV11-1 and TRBJ2-7; D is ambiguous. V was clipped by 1 base and J by 2 bases, with 12 bases between them. This CDR3 spans 15 amino acids. The V gene's germline CDR1 is SGHAT and CDR2 FQDESV (reference sequence). CDR3 protein: CASSLGLNYPYEQYF. In DNA form, the CDR3 reads TGTGCCAGCAGCTTAGGTTTAAACTACCCCTACGAGCAGTACTTC.

This clone occurred once. The chain joins TRBV12-5 to TRBJ1-6, with TRBD1 matching over 11 bases. The CDR3 length is 16 residues. Germline V gene lookup returns CDR1 LGHNT and CDR2 FRNRAP. The V and J ends lost 5 bases and 14 bases, in that order; junction bases with no gene match: 14. This CDR3 reads CASGLETGQGATTLHF. Here the CDR3 DNA reads TGTGCTAGTGGTCTTGAAACAGGACAGGGGGCGACGACCCTCCACTTT.

V is TRBV19 and J is TRBJ2-7; tentative D call: TRBD2 (5 bases). The V end lost 3 bases, the J end lost 6 bases, and 15 bases lay between the germline ends. Germline CDR1 and CDR2: LNHDA and SQIVND (reference sequence). There are 14 residues in the CDR3. The CDR3 region is CASSIGLLPVEQYF. The CDR3 DNA is TGTGCCAGTAGTATTGGACTCCTACCGGTCGAGCAGTACTTC.

The CDR3: CASSDLGRGAINEQFF. The CDR3 DNA follows: TGTGCCAGCAGTGACCTCGGGCGGGGGGCCATAAATGAGCAGTTCTTC. The chain has TRBV27 and TRBJ2-1; 8 bases agree with TRBD2. The CDR3 extends over 16 amino acids. The V gene end was trimmed by 5 bases and the J gene end by 7 bases; junction bases not matched to a gene: 13. Per the germline V gene, CDR1 is MNHEY and CDR2 is SMNVEV (reference sequence).

The chain employs TRBV4-1 and TRBJ2-7; no firm D call. The germline V gene encodes CDR1 MGHRA and CDR2 YSYEKL. Trimming shortened V by 4 bases and J by 0 bases, and 10 bases separated the two germline ends. CDR3 size: 14 residues. CDR3 in amino acids: CASSPLIASYEQYF. CDR3 nucleotides: TGCGCCAGCAGCCCCTTAATAGCCTCCTACGAGCAGTACTTC.

In nucleotides, the CDR3 is TGTGCCAGCAACCCCGGGGGGACAGCCGCATCCAAAAACATTCAGTACTTC. Amino acid sequence: CASNPGGTAASKNIQYF. The V and J genes are TRBV5-6 and TRBJ2-4; D possibly matches TRBD1 or TRBD2 (7 bases each). The ends were cut back, 6 bases at V and 2 bases at J, with 21 bases in the middle. Germline-derived CDR1 and CDR2 are SGHDT and YYEEEE. The CDR3 is made up of 17 amino acids.

The rearrangement links TRBV7-9 to TRBJ1-1; D not certain. The V and J ends lost 5 bases and 1 base respectively, with 14 bases between them. CDR1 and CDR2 (germline): SEHNR, FQNEAQ (reference sequence). The CDR3 length is 15 residues. The chain's CDR3 is CASSPYREGNTEAFF. CDR3 nucleotide sequence: TGTGCCAGCAGCCCCTACCGGGAGGGGAACACTGAAGCTTTCTTT.

The chain joins TRBV21-1 to TRBJ2-3. TRBV21-1 is labeled a pseudogene. The CDR3 totals 14 residues. The CDR3 sequence is CASSKPTTRGTQYF. The CDR3, as DNA: TGTGCCAGCAGCAAACCTACTACTAGGGGTACGCAGTATTTT.

V is TRBV29-1 and J is TRBJ2-3; D is perhaps TRBD2 (5 bases). This CDR3 comprises 11 residues. Deletions cut 3 bases from V and 5 bases from J, with 6 bases between. Germline V lookup: CDR1 SQVTM, CDR2 ANQGSEA. This CDR3 is CSVEGVDTQYF. The CDR3 nucleotides read TGCAGCGTTGAGGGAGTAGATACGCAGTATTTT.

The chain recombines TRBV10-3 with TRBJ1-1; TRBD1 is a possible D gene (5 bases). This CDR3 is 15 amino acids long. V gave up 3 bases and J gave up 0 bases, with 11 bases separating them. Looked up from germline, CDR1 is ENHRY and CDR2 is SYGVKD. The CDR3 spells CAISEDGGLNTEAFF. CDR3 coding DNA: TGTGCCATCAGTGAAGATGGGGGATTGAACACTGAAGCTTTCTTT.

The chain combines TRBV2 with TRBJ1-1; D remains unclear. The V and J ends lost 5 bases and 0 bases respectively, with 4 bases between them. This CDR3 has 12 amino acids. Per germline, CDR1 SNHLY and CDR2 FYNNEI. The CDR3 loop is CASSQLNTEAFF. DNA of the CDR3: TGTGCCAGCAGTCAGTTGAACACTGAAGCTTTCTTT.

In nucleotides, the CDR3 is TGTGCCAGTAGTTGGGACAGCCGAGTCTCTGGAAACACCATATATTTT. Translating it yields CASSWDSRVSGNTIYF. This chain uses TRBV19 with TRBJ1-3; 7 bases are a match to TRBD1. Unmatched junction bases numbered 7, after V lost 5 bases and J lost 0 bases. Germline CDR1 and CDR2: LNHDA and SQIVND (reference sequence). The CDR3 has 16 residues.

This CDR3 is CATGDSGAPITDTQYF. Here the CDR3 DNA reads TGTGCCACTGGGGATTCAGGGGCCCCGATCACAGATACGCAGTATTTT. The chain employs TRBV24-1 and TRBJ2-3; D perhaps matches TRBD1 (6 bases). The CDR3 length is 16 residues. Germline assignment: CDR1 KGHDR and CDR2 SFDVKD. Trimming removed 10 bases at V and 2 bases at J, with 21 bases between.

CDR3 amino acids: CASSVVVTSGPDTQYF. The CDR3 bases are TGTGCCAGCAGCGTAGTCGTGACGTCCGGCCCAGATACGCAGTATTTT. The rearrangement uses TRBV9 and TRBJ2-3; D unresolved. The CDR3 runs to 16 residues. The V end was cut by 0 bases, the J end by 4 bases, with 15 bases between. Germline V gene sequence: CDR1 SGDLS, CDR2 YYNGEE.

The chain has TRBV13 and TRBJ2-7; D not certain. V was cut by 3 bases and J by 4 bases, with 10 bases left in between. The CDR3 loop spans 13 amino acids. The V gene's germline CDR1 is PRHDT and CDR2 FYEKMQ (reference sequence). The CDR3 DNA follows: TGTGCCAGCAGCTTGGGCCTTCTTTACGAGCAGTACTTC. Protein: CASSLGLLYEQYF.

The chain uses TRBV7-9 and TRBJ2-1, with TRBD1 identical over 9 bases. CDR1 is SEHNR and CDR2 is FQNEAQ in the germline V gene (reference sequence). There are 16 residues in the CDR3. V shed 5 bases and J 8 bases; nucleotides not matched to a gene: 13. The CDR3 reads CASSPPRDREVDEQFF. Here the CDR3 DNA reads TGTGCCAGCAGCCCTCCGAGGGACAGGGAAGTCGATGAGCAGTTCTTC. Full variable domain (missing parts from reference TRBV7-9 and TRBJ2-1): DTGVSQNPRHKITKRGQNVTFRCDPISEHNRLYWYRQTLGQGPEFLTYFQNEAQLEKSRLLSDRFSAERPKGSFSTLEIQRTEQGDSAMYLCASSPPRDREVDEQFFGPGTRLTVL.

The chain combines TRBV6-1 with TRBJ1-1, with unresolved D. CDR1 is MNHNS and CDR2 is SASEGT in the germline V gene. The CDR3 spans 15 residues. V lost 2 bases to trimming and J lost 3 bases, with 13 bases between them. The CDR3 DNA sequence: TGTGCCAGCAGTGAACTGGAAGGGTGGGACACTGAAGCTTTCTTT. It encodes CASSELEGWDTEAFF.

V is TRBV29-1 and J is TRBJ2-2, with D perhaps matching TRBD1 or TRBD2 (6 bases each). Deletions cut 0 bases from V and 7 bases from J, with 15 bases between. Germline V gene lookup returns CDR1 SQVTM and CDR2 ANQGSEA. The CDR3 sequence is 15 residues long. The CDR3 loop is CSVEDGEGGRGELFF. CDR3 nucleotides: TGCAGCGTTGAAGATGGCGAGGGGGGCCGCGGGGAGCTGTTTTTT.

The V and J genes are TRBV7-9 and TRBJ1-1; D possibly corresponds to TRBD1 (6 bases). Germline V gives CDR1 SEHNR, CDR2 FQNEAQ (reference sequence). The CDR3 is made up of 15 amino acids. With 5 bases removed from V and 2 bases from J, the gap between germline ends came to 15 bases. Here the CDR3 reads CASSQGEGGNTEAFF. The CDR3 DNA is TGTGCCAGCAGCCAAGGAGAAGGGGGAAACACTGAAGCTTTCTTT.

This clone showed up just a few times. The chain combines TRBV2 with TRBJ1-5; the match to TRBD1 covers 9 bases. CDR1 SNHLY and CDR2 FYNNEI come from the germline V gene. The CDR3 consists of 15 residues. Germline trimming cut 7 bases from V and 4 bases from J; bases unmatched to any gene: 8. This CDR3 reads CASMRTGTGNQPQHF. The CDR3 nucleotides are TGTGCCAGCATGCGAACCGGGACAGGGAATCAGCCCCAGCATTTT.

J is TRBJ2-1 and V is TRBV4-1; perhaps TRBD2 as D (5 bases). CDR1 is MGHRA, CDR2 YSYEKL, per germline. This CDR3 is 15 amino acids long. V was pared by 2 bases and J by 5 bases, with 13 bases between. The CDR3 DNA reads TGCGCCAGCAGCCAACCGGGCCTGGGAGACAATGAGCAGTTCTTC. Its translation: CASSQPGLGDNEQFF.

CDR3 in amino acids: CASSYSAGSNQPQHF. In DNA, the CDR3 is TGTGCCAGCAGTTACTCGGCCGGGAGCAATCAGCCCCAGCATTTT. The rearrangement joins TRBV6-5 to TRBJ1-5, with D unclear. The length of the CDR3 is 15 residues. Trimming shortened V by 0 bases and J by 1 base, and 7 bases separated the two germline ends. Looked up from germline, CDR1 is MNHEY and CDR2 is SVGAGI.

The chain uses TRBV4-1 and TRBJ1-6; 11 bases line up with TRBD1. After removal of 3 bases from V and 10 bases from J, the junction contained 5 bases not matched to a gene. The CDR3 is 15 residues long. CDR1 MGHRA and CDR2 YSYEKL come from the germline V gene. The CDR3, as DNA: TGCGCCAGCAGCCAGGTGGACAGGGGGCACTCACCCCTCCACTTT. Translation gives CASSQVDRGHSPLHF.

The chain combines TRBV29-1 with TRBJ2-1; possible D gene TRBD2, 5 bases. V gave up 6 bases and J gave up 1 base, with 22 bases separating them. The germline V gene has CDR1 SQVTM and CDR2 ANQGSEA. This CDR3 contains 17 residues. The CDR3 reads CSVPLLGDAPSYNEQFF. CDR3 in DNA: TGCAGCGTCCCTCTCCTGGGAGACGCACCATCCTACAATGAGCAGTTCTTC.

This rearrangement joins TRBV28 to TRBJ1-5, with unresolved D. V lost 7 bases and J lost 1, with 5 bases in between. Germline CDR1 is MDHEN and CDR2 is SYDVKM. The CDR3 is made up of 12 amino acids. The chain's CDR3 is CASMVSNQPQHF. The CDR3 DNA is TGTGCCAGCATGGTCAGCAATCAGCCCCAGCATTTT.

This chain links TRBV28 with TRBJ2-5; no reliable D call. Germline CDR1 and CDR2: MDHEN and SYDVKM. The ends were cut back, 6 bases at V and 5 bases at J, with 7 bases in the middle. This CDR3 comprises 11 residues. CDR3 sequence reads: CASRRSETQYF. CDR3 bases: TGTGCCAGCAGAAGGTCGGAGACCCAGTACTTC.